Below are 18 T cell receptor beta chains sequenced from a single sample in a study of CD8+ T cells in alopecia areata. Extraction of RNA preceded its reverse transcription into cDNA, which served as the sequencing template. Method: immunoSEQ multiplex PCR; TCRdb's copy keeps in-frame clones and lacks some. Of roughly 100,000 clones listed, roughly two fifths are singletons. As to treatment: oral pan-JAK inhibitor, 5-10 mg twice daily. The sample consisted of CD8+ T cells sorted from blood, taken at week 24, from a patient treated with tofacitinib. The origin of the receptors is a human donor with alopecia areata.

The rearrangement joins TRBV5-6 to TRBJ2-3, with 11 bases lining up with TRBD2. The germline CDR1 and CDR2 sequences are SGHDT and YYEEEE. The ends lost 0 bases at V and 1 base at J; junction bases unmatched: 4. This CDR3 has 17 residues. The CDR3 nucleotides are TGTGCCAGCAGCTTGGGCCGGGGACTAGCGGGCACAGATACGCAGTATTTT. It is translated as CASSLGRGLAGTDTQYF.

A note on this clone: The sample carries other DNA sequences with the same CDR3. In DNA, the CDR3 is TGCGCCAGCAGCTTGACAGCGGGAGGGGGCTACGAGCAGTACTTC. Translating it yields CASSLTAGGGYEQYF. V gene TRBV5-1 combines with J gene TRBJ2-7; 10 bases match TRBD2. Germline CDR1 SGHRS, CDR2 YFSETQ. The CDR3 length is 15 residues. Trimming cost V 1 base and J 3 bases; bases outside gene matches: 4.

This chain links TRBV4-1 with TRBJ2-1; TRBD2 matches 8 bases. Germline trimming cut 4 bases from V and 8 bases from J; bases unmatched to any gene: 7. Germline V gives CDR1 MGHRA, CDR2 YSYEKL. There are 14 residues in the CDR3. CDR3 sequence: CASSRQLAVDEQFF. The CDR3 nucleotides are TGCGCCAGCAGCCGCCAACTAGCGGTCGATGAGCAGTTCTTC.

V and J are TRBV7-9 and TRBJ2-5, with D possibly called TRBD1 or TRBD2 (5 bases each). This CDR3 is 16 amino acids long. Germline CDR1 SEHNR, CDR2 FQNEAQ (reference sequence). Trimming stripped 6 bases from V and 4 bases from J, with 21 bases between. CDR3: CASRGVQGRIGETQYF. The CDR3, as DNA: TGTGCCAGCAGGGGGGTGCAGGGTCGAATCGGAGAGACCCAGTACTTC.

The chain is built from TRBV27 and TRBJ1-1; 7 bases match TRBD1. The CDR3 has 14 amino acids. CDR1 MNHEY and CDR2 SMNVEV come from the germline V gene (reference sequence). Losses at the gene ends were 4 bases for V and 5 bases for J; bases not matched to a gene: 7. This CDR3 reads CASSSRQGGTEAFF. In nucleotides, the CDR3 is TGTGCCAGCAGTTCCAGACAGGGTGGGACTGAAGCTTTCTTT.

Here the CDR3 DNA reads TGTGCCAGCAGCTTAAAACAAACAAGATTCACAGATACGCAGTATTTT. Translated, it gives CASSLKQTRFTDTQYF. This sequence joins TRBV7-2 and TRBJ2-3; D uncertain. The CDR3 sequence is 16 residues long. Deletions cut 2 bases from V and 2 bases from J, with 14 bases between. Germline V gene data show CDR1 as SGHTA and CDR2 as FQGNSA.

The CDR3 spells CASSLGTGINTEAFF. CDR3 nucleotide sequence: TGTGCCAGCAGCTTGGGGACAGGGATAAACACTGAAGCTTTCTTT. The genes are TRBV7-2 and TRBJ1-1; 9 nucleotides agree with TRBD1. The CDR3 loop spans 15 amino acids. The germline gives CDR1 SGHTA, CDR2 FQGNSA. The V and J ends lost 3 bases and 2 bases, in that order; junction bases with no gene match: 4.

The V gene is TRBV25-1, the J gene TRBJ2-1, with unresolved D. The CDR3 has 14 residues. The ends were cut back, 3 bases at V and 0 bases at J, with 6 bases in the middle. Germline loops: CDR1 MGHDK, CDR2 SYGVNS. The DNA for the CDR3 is TGTGCCAGCAGTGAGATGAGCTCCTACAATGAGCAGTTCTTC. Its protein product is CASSEMSSYNEQFF.

The chain uses TRBV7-9 and TRBJ1-4; the D gene is possibly TRBD1 (5 bases). Germline-derived CDR1 and CDR2 are SEHNR and FQNEAQ (reference sequence). Deletions cut 5 bases from V and 8 bases from J, with 21 bases between. The CDR3 consists of 16 residues. This CDR3 is CASSRPGGTVYEKLFF. CDR3 nucleotide sequence: TGTGCCAGCAGCAGACCCGGCGGGACGGTGTACGAAAAACTGTTTTTT.

This clone was counted a few times. The chain uses TRBV18 and TRBJ2-1, with TRBD1 matching over 9 bases. Germline V gene sequence: CDR1 KGHSH, CDR2 LQKENI. The CDR3 is 16 residues long. V was pared by 3 bases and J by 3 bases, with 6 bases of the junction left unmatched. The CDR3 region is CASSPLTGQGYNEQFF. Here the CDR3 DNA reads TGTGCCAGCTCACCTTTGACGGGACAGGGCTACAATGAGCAGTTCTTC.

The J gene is TRBJ2-7, the V gene TRBV4-3; D is possibly TRBD1 or TRBD2 (6 bases each). CDR3 length equals 15 residues. The ends were cut back, 0 bases at V and 4 bases at J, with 13 bases in the middle. Looked up from germline, CDR1 is LGHNA and CDR2 is YSLEER. CDR3 coding DNA: TGCGCCAGCAGCCAAGATAGGGGGGAAGCGTACGAGCAGTACTTC. The encoded protein is CASSQDRGEAYEQYF.

The chain carries TRBV30 and TRBJ1-2; no clear D. This CDR3 contains 13 residues. V lost 3 bases to trimming and J lost 2 bases, with 10 bases between them. Germline V gene data show CDR1 as GTSNPN and CDR2 as SVGIG (reference sequence). CDR3 sequence (DNA): TGTGCCTGGAGGCGGCGGGTCAACTATGGCTACACCTTC. Translating it yields CAWRRRVNYGYTF.

This clone occurred once. The gene calls are TRBV28 and TRBJ2-1, with D maybe TRBD2 (6 bases). CDR1 is MDHEN, CDR2 SYDVKM, per germline. The CDR3 length is 15 residues. Trimming shortened V by 6 bases and J by 8 bases, and 20 bases separated the two germline ends. CDR3 sequence: CASSLTVSGGDEQFF. The CDR3, as DNA: TGTGCCAGCAGCCTTACCGTTAGCGGTGGGGATGAGCAGTTCTTC. Filled out from reference TRBV28 and TRBJ2-1, the complete variable domain reads DVKVTQSSRYLVKRTGEKVFLECVQDMDHENMFWYRQDPGLGLRLIYFSYDVKMKEKGDIPEGYSVSREKKERFSLILESASTNQTSMYLCASSLTVSGGDEQFFGPGTRLTVL.

This clone was found a few times. V usage is TRBV7-9 and J usage is TRBJ2-5; D may be TRBD1 (5 bases). CDR1 and CDR2 from the germline V gene are SEHNR and FQNEAQ (reference sequence). Trimming took off 7 bases at V and 5 bases at J, with 14 bases between the two ends. The CDR3 is 13 amino acids. The CDR3 bases are TGTGCCAGCATCCCCGACAGAGTGGAGACCCAGTACTTC. It specifies CASIPDRVETQYF.

This clone was observed a handful of times. The genes are TRBV30 and TRBJ1-1; D may be TRBD1 (6 bases). V gave up 4 bases and J gave up 1 base, with 28 bases separating them. This CDR3 is built from 19 residues. Germline lookup yields CDR1 GTSNPN and CDR2 SVGIG (reference sequence). CDR3 amino acids: CAWMLSPRHREFKNTEAFF. CDR3 nucleotide sequence: TGTGCCTGGATGCTCTCTCCGAGACACAGGGAATTCAAGAACACTGAAGCTTTCTTT.

The chain links TRBV2 to TRBJ1-5; the D is unclear. There are 13 residues in the CDR3. Trimming cost V 5 bases and J 1 base, with 6 bases left between them. CDR1 SNHLY and CDR2 FYNNEI come from the germline V gene. In nucleotides, the CDR3 is TGTGCCAGCAGTTCGGGGAGCAATCAGCCCCAGCATTTT. This encodes CASSSGSNQPQHF.

The rearrangement joins TRBV4-2 to TRBJ1-4, with D perhaps matching TRBD1 (5 bases). This CDR3 region has 17 residues. Trimming left V 0 bases short and J 2 bases short, with 13 bases between. Germline loops: CDR1 LGHNA, CDR2 YNFKEQ. The CDR3 bases are TGTGCCAGCAGCCAAGAGGTTGTGGGACCGACTAATGAAAAACTGTTTTTT. Translating it yields CASSQEVVGPTNEKLFF.

The chain's CDR3 is CATSVLGGRVGETQYF. As DNA, the CDR3 is TGTGCCACCAGCGTTTTAGGAGGGAGGGTAGGGGAGACCCAGTACTTC. The chain joins TRBV15 to TRBJ2-5, with 7 bases aligning to TRBD2. The trim removed 5 bases at V and 5 bases at J, leaving 14 bases unmatched. The CDR3 extends over 16 amino acids. The germline gives CDR1 LNHNV, CDR2 YYDKDF (reference sequence).